Detailed here is one T cell receptor (beta chain). No antigen is known for it. These data belong to a study of T cell responses to AZD1222 COVID-19 vaccine. Findings of the study overall: Spike-wide coverage was observed for vaccine-associated CD4 TCRs, with dominant responses at 160-218 and 743-854. The study found Spike-specific TCR breadth and depth rose after two AZD1222 doses.

Repertoires were generated with immunoSEQ multiplex PCR, while TCRdb's copy carries only in-frame clones and drops some. The sample carries 92,000 or so clones, 85% to 90% recorded once. Looked up from germline, CDR1 is LGHDT and CDR2 is YNNKEL (reference sequence). The CDR3 sequence is 17 residues long. The V end was cut by 3 bases, the J end by 1 base, with 17 bases between. The chain is built from TRBV3-1 (or the pseudogene TRBV3-2) and TRBJ2-3; a weak D match, TRBD1 (5 bases). The clonotype comes from an adult in good health. The sequencing here drew on peripheral blood, taken on day 0 of AZD1222 vaccination. CDR3 sequence: CASSQSRGQGGTDTQYF. DNA of the CDR3: TGTGCCAGCAGCCAGAGCAGAGGCCAGGGCGGCACAGATACGCAGTATTTT.